Many counts were recorded for the clone carrying this T cell receptor beta chain. The data are from a study of early T cells in non-severe SARS-CoV-2 infection. Study information: The authors sequenced bulk RNA from unsorted whole blood, leaving chains unpaired.

From the 5' RACE reads, TCRdb called clonotypes with MiXCR, one entry per CDR3 protein. The data show roughly 35,000 distinct CDR3 sequences, around 7% seen once. The V gene's germline CDR1 is SEHNR and CDR2 FQNEAQ (reference sequence). The CDR3 covers 13 residues. V lost 5 bases and J lost 8, with 13 bases in between. The chain couples TRBV7-9 to TRBJ2-1; D uncertain. Sequences were obtained from whole blood. This clonotype was sampled from an adult who was a healthcare worker with PCR-confirmed SARS-CoV-2 infection or an uninfected control (not recorded which). The CDR3 nucleotides read TGTGCCAGCAGCATCGGGCCCTTTTATGAGCAGTTCTTC. This codes for CASSIGPFYEQFF. Full variable domain (missing parts from reference TRBV7-9 and TRBJ2-1): DTGVSQNPRHKITKRGQNVTFRCDPISEHNRLYWYRQTLGQGPEFLTYFQNEAQLEKSRLLSDRFSAERPKGSFSTLEIQRTEQGDSAMYLCASSIGPFYEQFFGPGTRLTVL.